This T cell receptor (beta chain) originates from a study of sequential checkpoint blockade in melanoma. Study context: Arm A got nivolumab then ipilimumab; arm B the reverse, 1:1.

Sequencing used immunoSEQ multiplex PCR; TCRdb keeps in-frame clones, though not all of them. This sample has about 28,000 clones, with roughly 80% found just once. The CDR3 consists of 15 residues. Germline V lookup: CDR1 MNHNY, CDR2 SVGAGI (reference sequence). Treatment meaning: randomized to nivolumab then ipilimumab (arm A) or the reverse (arm B). From thawed PBMCs, live CD3+CD8+ cells negative for CD19 and CD56 were sorted. V is TRBV6-6 and J is TRBJ2-5; 8 positions match TRBD1. The J call may be mistaken, given a closer DNA end match to TRBJ2-7. The starting material was CD8+ T cells sorted from blood (inferred from file names), obtained from a patient given nivolumab and ipilimumab in sequence. The clonotype was recovered from a human donor with melanoma. CDR3 nucleotide sequence: TGTGCCAGCAGTTACGGATCGGACAGGGTTTCCGAGCAGTACTTC. Residues: CASSYGSDRVSEQYF.